The TCR beta chain under discussion was sequenced for a study of shared clonotypes between healthy human individuals. Generated by immunoSEQ multiplex PCR, the TCRdb table keeps only in-frame clones and is missing some. The repertoire consists of about 2 million clones, with about 95% occurring once and the leading ten covering 1% to 1.3%. Only one count was recorded for this clone. What it recognizes is unknown. Naive CD8 cells lacked CD45RO and underwent positive selection for CCR7, leaving out terminally differentiated effector memory CD45RA+ cells. The study enrolled healthy HIV-negative adults without recent acute infections or vaccinations as donors. Study observations and caveats: All-four-donor shared clonotypes had higher generation probabilities than non-shared clonotypes did.

The CDR3 is 15 residues long. CDR1 and CDR2 (germline): LNHDA, SQIVND (reference sequence). The V and J ends lost 3 bases and 1 base, in that order; junction bases with no gene match: 3. The gene calls are TRBV19 and TRBJ2-1; TRBD2 aligns across 7 bases. The material sequenced was naive CD8+ T cells sorted from blood. The clonotype was recovered from a man younger than 30 in good health. CDR3 sequence: CASSIWTSSYNEQFF. In nucleotides, the CDR3 is TGTGCCAGTAGTATCTGGACTAGTTCCTACAATGAGCAGTTCTTC.